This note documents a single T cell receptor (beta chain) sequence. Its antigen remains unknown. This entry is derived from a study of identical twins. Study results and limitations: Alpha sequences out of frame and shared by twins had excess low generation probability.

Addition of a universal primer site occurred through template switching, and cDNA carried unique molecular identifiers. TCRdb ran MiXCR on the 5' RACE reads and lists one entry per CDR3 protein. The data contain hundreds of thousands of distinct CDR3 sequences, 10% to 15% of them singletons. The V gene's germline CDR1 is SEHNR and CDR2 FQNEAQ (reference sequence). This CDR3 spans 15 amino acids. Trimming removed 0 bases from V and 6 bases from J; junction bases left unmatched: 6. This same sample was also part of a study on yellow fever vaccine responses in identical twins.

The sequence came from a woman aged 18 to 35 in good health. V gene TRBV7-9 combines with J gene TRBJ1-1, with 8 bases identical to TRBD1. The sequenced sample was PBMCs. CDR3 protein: CASSLALQGAAEAFF. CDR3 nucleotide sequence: TGTGCCAGCAGCTTAGCCCTTCAGGGGGCGGCTGAAGCTTTCTTT.